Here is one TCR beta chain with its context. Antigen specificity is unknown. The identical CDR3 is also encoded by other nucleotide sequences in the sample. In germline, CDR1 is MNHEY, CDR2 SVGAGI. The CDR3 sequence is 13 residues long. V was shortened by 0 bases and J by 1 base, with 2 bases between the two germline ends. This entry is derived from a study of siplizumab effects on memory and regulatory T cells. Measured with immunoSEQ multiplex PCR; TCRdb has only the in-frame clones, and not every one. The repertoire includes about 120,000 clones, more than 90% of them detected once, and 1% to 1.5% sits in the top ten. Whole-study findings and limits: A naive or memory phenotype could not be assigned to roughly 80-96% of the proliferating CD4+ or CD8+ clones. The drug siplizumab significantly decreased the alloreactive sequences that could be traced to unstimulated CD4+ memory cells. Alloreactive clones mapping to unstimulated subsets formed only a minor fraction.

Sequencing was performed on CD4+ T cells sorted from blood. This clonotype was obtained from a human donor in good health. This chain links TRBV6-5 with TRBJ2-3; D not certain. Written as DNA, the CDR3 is TGTGCCAGCAGTTACTCAGGCACAGATACGCAGTATTTT. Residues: CASSYSGTDTQYF.